One sample yielded the 8 T cell receptor beta chains listed below, sequenced in a study of T-cell memory formation after mild COVID-19. TCRdb ran MiXCR on the 5' RACE reads and lists one entry per CDR3 protein. The sample includes around 530,000 distinct CDR3 sequences, roughly 21% of them seen just once. The sequencing input was PBMCs or a T cell subset sorted from them (not recorded which). The receptor source for this set is an adult woman who had mild COVID-19 (a few samples of this study predate the infection). Cell type and time point are not known.

This clonotype has ten or more counts. The J gene is TRBJ2-7, the V gene TRBV28; no firm D call. Per the germline V gene, CDR1 is MDHEN and CDR2 is SYDVKM. Trimming shortened V by 4 bases and J by 3 bases, and 7 bases separated the two germline ends. CDR3 size: 12 residues. The CDR3 bases are TGTGCCAGCAGTTATAGGAGCTACGAGCAGTACTTC. Amino acids: CASSYRSYEQYF.

V gene TRBV4-1 combines with J gene TRBJ2-7; TRBD2 aligns across 7 bases. Germline-derived CDR1 and CDR2 are MGHRA and YSYEKL. This CDR3 contains 15 residues. The trim removed 1 base at V and 3 bases at J, leaving 6 bases unmatched. CDR3 DNA sequence: TGCGCCAGCAGCCAAGTAGCGGGTTCATTCTACGAGCAGTACTTC. Protein product: CASSQVAGSFYEQYF.

This chain links TRBV5-1 with TRBJ1-2, with 8 bases that match TRBD1. Trimming removed 0 bases from V and 7 bases from J; junction bases left unmatched: 5. The germline V gene has CDR1 SGHRS and CDR2 YFSETQ. This CDR3 contains 14 residues. CDR3 sequence (DNA): TGCGCCAGCAGCTTGGCTCTCGGGACAGGTGGCTACACCTTC. Translated, it gives CASSLALGTGGYTF.

V gene TRBV19 combines with J gene TRBJ1-5; TRBD1 agrees at 7 bases. After removal of 4 bases from V and 6 bases from J, the junction contained 3 bases not matched to a gene. CDR1 and CDR2 from the germline V gene are LNHDA and SQIVND (reference sequence). The CDR3 spans 13 residues. The CDR3 DNA follows: TGTGCCAGTAGTAAGGGGGCTCGTCAGCCCCAGCATTTT. Translation gives CASSKGARQPQHF.

The sample holds a few counts of this clonotype. The rearrangement links TRBV4-1 to TRBJ1-3; TRBD1 aligns across 8 bases. J gave up 0 bases and V 4 bases, and 5 bases lay outside the gene matches. Germline values: CDR1 MGHRA, CDR2 YSYEKL. The CDR3 has 16 amino acids. In DNA, the CDR3 is TGCGCCAGCAGCCGCGGGACAGGCCGCTCTGGAAACACCATATATTTT. As protein: CASSRGTGRSGNTIYF.

This clonotype turned up a few times. The rearrangement uses TRBV4-3 and TRBJ2-1; the match to TRBD2 covers 8 bases. V was pared by 1 base and J by 2 bases, with 1 base of the junction left unmatched. The CDR3 has 15 amino acids. Germline CDR1 and CDR2: LGHNA and YSLEER. CDR3 sequence reads: CASSQVTSAYNEQFF. As DNA, the CDR3 is TGCGCCAGCAGCCAAGTGACTAGCGCCTACAATGAGCAGTTCTTC.

The genes are TRBV4-3 and TRBJ2-4, with a possible D match to TRBD1 (6 bases). This CDR3 is built from 15 residues. Trimming took 0 bases from V and 5 from J, leaving 11 bases between them. Germline assignment: CDR1 LGHNA and CDR2 YSLEER. In DNA, the CDR3 is TGCGCCAGCAGCCAAGACAGGGGTATCCAAAACATTCAGTACTTC. It codes for CASSQDRGIQNIQYF.

The chain joins TRBV5-4 to TRBJ2-2; 11 bases align to TRBD2. CDR1 is SGHNT and CDR2 is YYREEE in the germline V gene (reference sequence). The J segment lost 1 base and the V segment lost 4 bases, leaving 9 bases of the junction unmatched. This CDR3 is 18 amino acids long. DNA of the CDR3: TGTGCCAGCAGCCCGAGTGTGACTAGCGGGGTGAACACCGGGGAGCTGTTTTTT. As protein: CASSPSVTSGVNTGELFF.